The rows below give T cell receptor beta chains drawn from one sample of a study of shared clonotypes between healthy human individuals. Profiling relied on immunoSEQ multiplex PCR, and the TCRdb table lists in-frame clones only, not all of them. The table has around 640,000 clones, 95% to 96% seen once; the top ten hold about 0.11%. The sequencing input was naive CD8+ T cells sorted from blood. The receptor source for this set is a woman aged 25 to 39 in good health. CDR3s include the opening cysteine and the closing phenylalanine or tryptophan. D genes are given only for firm matches. Rows give clone size only sometimes, using once, few, many, or a class for an expanded clone.

abundance | j_gene | v_gene | d_gene | CDR3aa | CDR3nt
NA | TRBJ2-5 | TRBV7-9 | NA | CASSSSISSEYF | TGTGCCAGCAGCTCCTCTATTTCTTCTGAGTACTTC
few | TRBJ2-3 | TRBV25-1 | TRBD2 | CASSALAGGPGGTQYF | TGTGCCAGCAGTGCGCTAGCGGGAGGGCCGGGGGGTACGCAGTATTTT
NA | TRBJ2-7 | TRBV27 | TRBD2 | CASSAIWAGARNEQYF | TGTGCCAGCAGCGCCATTTGGGCGGGAGCTCGGAACGAGCAGTACTTC
NA | TRBJ2-1 | TRBV28 | NA | CASSLSGRHEQFF | TGTGCCAGCAGTTTATCAGGACGCCATGAGCAGTTCTTC
once | TRBJ2-5 | TRBV6-5 | NA | CASTSGVGFGETQYF | TGTGCCAGCACCTCCGGGGTGGGGTTTGGGGAGACCCAGTACTTC
once | TRBJ1-3 | TRBV28 | NA | CASSFSASGNTIYF | TGTGCCAGCAGTTTCAGCGCCTCTGGAAACACCATATATTTT
NA | TRBJ2-7 | TRBV19 | NA | CASSIGPGLLYEQYF | TGTGCCAGTAGTATCGGACCAGGACTCCTCTACGAGCAGTACTTC
NA | TRBJ2-3 | TRBV9 | NA | CASSVATVGTDTQYF | TGTGCCAGCAGCGTAGCTACAGTAGGCACAGATACGCAGTATTTT
NA | TRBJ2-7 | TRBV7-9 | NA | CASRPGNKLNEQYF | TGTGCCAGCAGACCAGGGAATAAACTAAACGAGCAGTACTTC
NA | TRBJ2-7 | TRBV29-1 | TRBD1 | CSAAWDRGYEQYF | TGCAGCGCCGCTTGGGACAGGGGCTACGAGCAGTACTTC
NA | TRBJ1-5 | TRBV28 | TRBD1 | CASSLRGQGHQPQHF | TGTGCCAGCAGTTTAAGGGGACAGGGACATCAGCCCCAGCATTTT
NA | TRBJ1-5 | TRBV27 | NA | CASSSGGQPQHF | TGTGCCAGCAGTAGCGGGGGTCAGCCCCAGCATTTT
NA | TRBJ2-7 | TRBV19 | NA | CASSFGGPLSYEQYF | TGTGCCAGTAGTTTTGGGGGACCCCTCTCCTACGAGCAGTACTTC
NA | TRBJ2-3 | TRBV27 | TRBD2 | CASSLSPPAGVPDTQYF | TGTGCCAGCAGTTTATCCCCCCCAGCGGGAGTACCAGATACGCAGTATTTT
NA | TRBJ2-7 | TRBV6-6 | NA | CASSSGFYEQYF | TGTGCCAGCAGTTCCGGCTTCTACGAGCAGTACTTC
once | TRBJ2-7 | TRBV10-3 | NA | CAISETPLEQYF | TGTGCCATCAGTGAAACGCCCCTCGAGCAGTACTTC
NA | TRBJ1-2 | TRBV2 | NA | CASRGQSNYGYTF | TGTGCCAGCAGAGGGCAGTCTAACTATGGCTACACCTTC
NA | TRBJ2-5 | TRBV5-4 | NA | CASSLEGAKLQETQYF | TGTGCCAGCAGCTTAGAGGGAGCAAAGTTGCAAGAGACCCAGTACTTC
once | TRBJ2-7 | TRBV18 | TRBD2 | CASSPPSSGTLYEQYF | TGTGCCAGCTCACCACCGTCTAGCGGGACTTTGTACGAGCAGTACTTC
NA | TRBJ2-1 | TRBV7-7 | NA | CASSLARAKYNEQFF | TGTGCCAGCAGCTTAGCCAGGGCTAAATACAATGAGCAGTTCTTC
NA | TRBJ2-1 | TRBV30 | NA | CAWSVLRFNEQFF | TGTGCCTGGAGTGTACTTAGGTTCAATGAGCAGTTCTTC
NA | TRBJ2-1 | TRBV7-9 | NA | CASSFGAVLEQFF | TGTGCCAGCAGCTTCGGAGCCGTCCTTGAGCAGTTCTTC
NA | TRBJ2-7 | TRBV27 | NA | CASSSGLPEAHEQYF | TGTGCCAGCAGTTCAGGACTTCCGGAGGCCCACGAGCAGTACTTC
NA | TRBJ2-3 | TRBV19 | NA | CASSIVDRSTDTQYF | TGTGCCAGTAGTATCGTTGACAGAAGCACAGATACGCAGTATTTT
NA | TRBJ1-2 | TRBV4-2 | NA | CASSQESPNYGYTF | TGTGCCAGCAGCCAAGAGAGCCCCAACTATGGCTACACCTTC
NA | TRBJ1-1 | TRBV2 | NA | CASRRSGEGYTEAFF | TGTGCCAGCAGGAGATCAGGGGAAGGGTACACTGAAGCTTTCTTT
NA | TRBJ2-7 | TRBV19 | NA | CASSRPGVSYEQYF | TGTGCCAGTAGCCGGCCGGGGGTCTCCTACGAGCAGTACTTC
NA | TRBJ1-5 | TRBV6-1 | NA | CASSEYLNQPQHF | TGTGCCAGCAGTGAATATCTTAATCAGCCCCAGCATTTT
NA | TRBJ2-1 | TRBV2 | TRBD1 | CASREQGAAYNEQFF | TGTGCCAGCAGAGAACAGGGGGCTGCTTACAATGAGCAGTTCTTC
NA | TRBJ2-3 | TRBV10-3 | TRBD2 | CAISEGTSSTDTQYF | TGTGCCATCAGTGAGGGGACTAGCAGCACAGATACGCAGTATTTT
NA | TRBJ1-1 | TRBV19 | NA | CASSPRQMNTEAFF | TGTGCCAGTAGTCCTAGACAAATGAACACTGAAGCTTTCTTT
NA | TRBJ2-1 | TRBV4-1 | NA | CASSVISYNEQFF | TGCGCCAGCAGCGTTATCTCCTACAATGAGCAGTTCTTC
NA | TRBJ2-3 | TRBV5-4 | NA | CASSLAVGQRRVGTQYF | TGTGCCAGCAGCTTGGCCGTCGGACAGCGGAGAGTGGGTACGCAGTATTTT
NA | TRBJ1-1 | TRBV27 | NA | CASSLRARAGTEAFF | TGTGCCAGCAGTTTGAGGGCCAGGGCGGGCACTGAAGCTTTCTTT
NA | TRBJ1-5 | TRBV7-9 | NA | CASSLGPGGNSNQPQHF | TGTGCCAGCAGCTTAGGCCCCGGAGGTAATAGCAATCAGCCCCAGCATTTT
once | TRBJ2-1 | TRBV28 | NA | CASSDNEQFF | TGTGCCAGCAGTGATAATGAGCAGTTCTTC
NA | TRBJ1-2 | TRBV5-1 | NA | CASSLSPGSHLYGYTF | TGCGCCAGCAGCTTGTCCCCGGGCAGTCACCTTTATGGCTACACCTTC
NA | TRBJ2-5 | TRBV10-2 | NA | CASSETGGKGQETQYF | TGCGCCAGCAGTGAGACGGGCGGGAAAGGACAAGAGACCCAGTACTTC
few | TRBJ1-1 | TRBV30 | NA | CAWSVLGGEMNTEAFF | TGTGCCTGGAGTGTACTAGGGGGAGAAATGAACACTGAAGCTTTCTTT